This TCR beta chain is from a study of blood T cell repertoires in COVID-19. The germline V gene has CDR1 MNHEY and CDR2 SMNVEV (reference sequence). There are 11 residues in the CDR3. Trimming shortened V by 5 bases and J by 7 bases, and 8 bases separated the two germline ends. The repertoire was sequenced with immunoSEQ multiplex PCR; TCRdb's copy has only in-frame clones and lacks some. The sample includes about 160,000 clones, approximately 79% of them seen just once. The material sequenced was peripheral blood. The gene calls are TRBV27 and TRBJ2-5; D might be TRBD2 (5 bases). This receptor was obtained from a woman aged 40 to 50 with COVID-19, enrolled during active disease. The DNA of the CDR3 is TGTGCCAGCAGTCGCCGGGGGACCCAGTACTTC. Its translation is CASSRRGTQYF.